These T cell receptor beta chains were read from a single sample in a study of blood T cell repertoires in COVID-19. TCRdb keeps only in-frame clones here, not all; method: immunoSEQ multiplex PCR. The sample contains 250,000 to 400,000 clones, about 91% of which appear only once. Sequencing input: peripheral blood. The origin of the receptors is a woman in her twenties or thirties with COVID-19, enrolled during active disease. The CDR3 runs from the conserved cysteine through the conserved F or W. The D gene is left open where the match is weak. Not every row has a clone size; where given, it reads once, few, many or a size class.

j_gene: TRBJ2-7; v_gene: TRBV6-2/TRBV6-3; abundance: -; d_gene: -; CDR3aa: CASSYLEGQGEQYF; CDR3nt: TGTGCCAGCAGTTACCTTGAGGGCCAAGGCGAGCAGTACTTC
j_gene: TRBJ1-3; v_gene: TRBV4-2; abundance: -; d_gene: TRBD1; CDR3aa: CASSQPGQGASGNTIYF; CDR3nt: TGTGCCAGCAGCCAACCCGGACAGGGCGCCTCTGGAAACACCATATATTTT
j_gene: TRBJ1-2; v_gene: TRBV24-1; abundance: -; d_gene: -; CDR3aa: CATSRGGANYGYTF; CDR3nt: TGTGCCACCAGCCGGGGGGGGGCTAACTATGGCTACACCTTC
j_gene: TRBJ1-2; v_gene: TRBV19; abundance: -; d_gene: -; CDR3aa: CASSPGEGMDGYTF; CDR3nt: TGTGCCAGTAGTCCCGGGGAGGGGATGGACGGCTACACCTTC
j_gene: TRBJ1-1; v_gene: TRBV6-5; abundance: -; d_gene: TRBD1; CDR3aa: CASRTGEGAFF; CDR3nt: TGTGCCAGCAGGACAGGGGAGGGAGCTTTCTTT
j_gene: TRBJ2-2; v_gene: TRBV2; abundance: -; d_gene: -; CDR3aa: CASGTALLTGELFF; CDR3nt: TGTGCCAGCGGGACTGCCCTACTCACCGGGGAGCTGTTTTTT
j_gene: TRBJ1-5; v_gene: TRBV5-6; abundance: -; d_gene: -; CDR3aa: CASSFQRGPQHF; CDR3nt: TGTGCCAGCAGCTTTCAGCGGGGGCCCCAGCATTTT
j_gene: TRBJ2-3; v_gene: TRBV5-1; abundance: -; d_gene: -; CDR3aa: CASSAQGADTQYF; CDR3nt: TGCGCCAGCAGCGCCCAGGGCGCAGATACGCAGTATTTT
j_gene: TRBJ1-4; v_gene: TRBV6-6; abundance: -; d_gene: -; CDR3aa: CASSYMGSEKLFF; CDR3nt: TGTGCCAGCAGTTACATGGGGAGCGAAAAACTGTTTTTT
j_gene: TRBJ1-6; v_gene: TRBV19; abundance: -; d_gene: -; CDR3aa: CASSIVLGPLMNSPLHF; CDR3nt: TGTGCCAGTAGTATAGTATTGGGGCCGCTAATGAATTCACCCCTCCACTTT
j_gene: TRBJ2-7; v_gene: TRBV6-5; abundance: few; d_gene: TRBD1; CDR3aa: CASSQDRGNEQYF; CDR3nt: TGTGCCAGCAGCCAGGACAGGGGGAACGAGCAGTACTTC